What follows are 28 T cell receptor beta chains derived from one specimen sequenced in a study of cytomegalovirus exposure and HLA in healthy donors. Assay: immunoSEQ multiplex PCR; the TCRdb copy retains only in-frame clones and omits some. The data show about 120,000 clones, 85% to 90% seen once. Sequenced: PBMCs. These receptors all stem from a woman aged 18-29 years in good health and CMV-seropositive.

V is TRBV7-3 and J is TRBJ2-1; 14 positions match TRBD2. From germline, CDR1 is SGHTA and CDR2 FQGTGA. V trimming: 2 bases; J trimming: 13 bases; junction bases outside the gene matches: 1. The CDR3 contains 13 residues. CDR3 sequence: CASSLGLAGGQFF. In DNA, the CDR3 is TGTGCCAGCAGCTTAGGACTAGCGGGGGGCCAGTTCTTC.

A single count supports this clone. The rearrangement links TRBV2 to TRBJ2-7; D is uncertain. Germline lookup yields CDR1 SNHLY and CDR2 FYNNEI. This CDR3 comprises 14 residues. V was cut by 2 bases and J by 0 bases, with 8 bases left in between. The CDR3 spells CASSERQISYEQYF. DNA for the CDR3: TGTGCCAGCAGTGAACGTCAGATCTCCTACGAGCAGTACTTC.

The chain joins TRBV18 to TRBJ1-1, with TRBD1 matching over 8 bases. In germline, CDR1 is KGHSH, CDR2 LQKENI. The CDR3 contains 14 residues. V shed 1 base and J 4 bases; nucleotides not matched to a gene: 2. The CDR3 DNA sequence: TGTGCCAGCTCACCACTGGGACAGGCCACTGAAGCTTTCTTT. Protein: CASSPLGQATEAFF. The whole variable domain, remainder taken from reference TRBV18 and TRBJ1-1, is NAGVMQNPRHLVRRRGQEARLRCSPMKGHSHVYWYRQLPEEGLKFMVYLQKENIIDESGMPKERFSAEFPKEGPSILRIQQVVRGDSAAYFCASSPLGQATEAFFGQGTRLTVV.

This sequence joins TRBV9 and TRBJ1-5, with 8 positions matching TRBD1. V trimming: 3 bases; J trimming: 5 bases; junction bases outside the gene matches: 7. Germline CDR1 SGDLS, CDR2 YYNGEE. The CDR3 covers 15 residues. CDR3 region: CASSARGQADQPQHF. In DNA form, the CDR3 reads TGTGCCAGCAGCGCTAGGGGACAGGCAGATCAGCCCCAGCATTTT.

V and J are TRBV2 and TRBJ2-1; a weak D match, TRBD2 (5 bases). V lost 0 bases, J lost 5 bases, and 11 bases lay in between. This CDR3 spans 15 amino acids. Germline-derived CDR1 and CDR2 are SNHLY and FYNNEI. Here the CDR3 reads CASSEAREVNNEQFF. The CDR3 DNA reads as TGTGCCAGCAGTGAAGCCCGGGAAGTTAACAATGAGCAGTTCTTC.

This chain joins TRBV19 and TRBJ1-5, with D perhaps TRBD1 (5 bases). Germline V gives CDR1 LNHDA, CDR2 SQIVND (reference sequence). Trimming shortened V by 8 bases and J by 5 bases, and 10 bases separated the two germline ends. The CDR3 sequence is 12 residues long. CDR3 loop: CASAQGDQPQHF. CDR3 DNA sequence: TGTGCCAGTGCCCAGGGTGATCAGCCCCAGCATTTT.

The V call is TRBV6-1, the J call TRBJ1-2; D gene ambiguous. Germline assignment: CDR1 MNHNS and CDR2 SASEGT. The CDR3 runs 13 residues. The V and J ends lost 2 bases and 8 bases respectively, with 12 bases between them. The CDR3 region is CASSERGYVGYTF. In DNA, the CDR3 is TGTGCCAGCAGTGAACGGGGTTACGTCGGCTACACCTTC.

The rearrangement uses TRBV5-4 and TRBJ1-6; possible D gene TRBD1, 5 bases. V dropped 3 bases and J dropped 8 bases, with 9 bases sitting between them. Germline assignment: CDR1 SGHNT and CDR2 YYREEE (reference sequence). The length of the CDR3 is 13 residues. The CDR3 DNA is TGTGCCAGCAGCTCCCGGGGGTATTCACCCCTCCACTTT. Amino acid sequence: CASSSRGYSPLHF.

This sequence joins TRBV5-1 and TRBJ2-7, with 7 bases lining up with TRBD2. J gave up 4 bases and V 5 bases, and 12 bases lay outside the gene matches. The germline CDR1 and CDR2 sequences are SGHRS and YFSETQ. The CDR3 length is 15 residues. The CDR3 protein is CASREGLYPSYEQYF. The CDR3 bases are TGCGCCAGCAGAGAGGGACTATACCCCTCGTACGAGCAGTACTTC.

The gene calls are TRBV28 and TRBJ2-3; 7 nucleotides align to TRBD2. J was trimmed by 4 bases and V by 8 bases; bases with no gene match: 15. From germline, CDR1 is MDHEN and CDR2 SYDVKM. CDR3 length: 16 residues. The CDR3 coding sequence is TGTGCCAGCTTCAACCGGACTAGACATCACCCAGATACGCAGTATTTT. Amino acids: CASFNRTRHHPDTQYF.

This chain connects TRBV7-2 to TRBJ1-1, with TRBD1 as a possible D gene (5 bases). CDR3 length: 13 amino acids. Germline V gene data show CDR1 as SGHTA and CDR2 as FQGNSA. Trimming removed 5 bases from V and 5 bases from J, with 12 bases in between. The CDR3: CASSPMKGTEAFF. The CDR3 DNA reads TGTGCCAGCAGCCCCATGAAGGGGACTGAAGCTTTCTTT.

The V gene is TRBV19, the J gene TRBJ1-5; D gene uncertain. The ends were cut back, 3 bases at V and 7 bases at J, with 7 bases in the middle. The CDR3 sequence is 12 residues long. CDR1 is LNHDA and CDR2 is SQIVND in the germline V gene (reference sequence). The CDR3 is CASSMRPQPQHF. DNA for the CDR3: TGTGCCAGTAGTATGCGCCCGCAGCCCCAGCATTTT.

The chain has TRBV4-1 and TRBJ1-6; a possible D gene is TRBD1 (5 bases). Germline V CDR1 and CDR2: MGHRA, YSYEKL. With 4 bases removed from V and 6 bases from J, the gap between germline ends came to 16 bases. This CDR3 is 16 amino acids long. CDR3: CASSPTRQSINSPLHF. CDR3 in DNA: TGCGCCAGCAGCCCCACCCGACAGAGCATTAATTCACCCCTCCACTTT.

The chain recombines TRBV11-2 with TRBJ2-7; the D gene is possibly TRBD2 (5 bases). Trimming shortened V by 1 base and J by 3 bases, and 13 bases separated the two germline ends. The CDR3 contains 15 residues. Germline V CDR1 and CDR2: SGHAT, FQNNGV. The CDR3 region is CASSLGTETIYEQYF. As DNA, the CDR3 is TGTGCCAGCAGCTTAGGGACTGAGACAATCTACGAGCAGTACTTC.

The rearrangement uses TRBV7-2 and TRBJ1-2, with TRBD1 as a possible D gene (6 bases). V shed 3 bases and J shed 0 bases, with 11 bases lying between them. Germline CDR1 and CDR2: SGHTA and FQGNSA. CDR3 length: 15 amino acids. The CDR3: CASSFRQGPNYGYTF. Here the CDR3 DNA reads TGTGCCAGCAGCTTCCGCCAGGGGCCTAACTATGGCTACACCTTC.

DNA of the CDR3: TGCGCCAGCAGCCATACCGACAGGGTCTATGGCTACACCTTC. The encoded protein is CASSHTDRVYGYTF. This chain links TRBV4-1 with TRBJ1-2; 7 bases fit TRBD1. Germline V gene data show CDR1 as MGHRA and CDR2 as YSYEKL. V dropped 3 bases and J dropped 4; count of bases not matched to a gene: 5. CDR3 size: 14 residues.

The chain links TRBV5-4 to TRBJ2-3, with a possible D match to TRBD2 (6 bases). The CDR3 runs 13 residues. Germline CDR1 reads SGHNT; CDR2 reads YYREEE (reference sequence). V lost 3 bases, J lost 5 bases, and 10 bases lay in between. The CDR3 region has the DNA TGTGCCAGCAGCTCGACTAGTGTAGATACGCAGTATTTT. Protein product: CASSSTSVDTQYF.

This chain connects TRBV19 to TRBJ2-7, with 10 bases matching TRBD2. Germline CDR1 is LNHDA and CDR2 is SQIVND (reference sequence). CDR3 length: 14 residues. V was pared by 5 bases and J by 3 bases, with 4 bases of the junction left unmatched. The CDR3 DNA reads TGTGCCAGTAGTGCAGGACTAGCGGTCTACGAGCAGTACTTC. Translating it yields CASSAGLAVYEQYF.

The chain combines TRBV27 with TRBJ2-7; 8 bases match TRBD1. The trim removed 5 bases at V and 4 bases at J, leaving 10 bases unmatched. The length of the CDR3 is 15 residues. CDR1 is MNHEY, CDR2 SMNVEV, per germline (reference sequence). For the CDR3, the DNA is TGTGCCAGCAGTCTAGTGGGGCAGGGGGCGTACGAGCAGTACTTC. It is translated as CASSLVGQGAYEQYF.

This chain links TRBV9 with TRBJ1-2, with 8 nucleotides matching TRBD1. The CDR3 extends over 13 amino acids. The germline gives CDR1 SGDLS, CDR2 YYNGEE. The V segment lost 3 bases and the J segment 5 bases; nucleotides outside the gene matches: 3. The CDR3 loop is CASSGRDRYGYTF. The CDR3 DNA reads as TGTGCCAGCAGCGGCCGGGACAGGTATGGCTACACCTTC. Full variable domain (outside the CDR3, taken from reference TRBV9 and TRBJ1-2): DSGVTQTPKHLITATGQRVTLRCSPRSGDLSVYWYQQSLDQGLQFLIQYYNGEERAKGNILERFSAQQFPDLHSELNLSSLELGDSALYFCASSGRDRYGYTFGSGTRLTVV.

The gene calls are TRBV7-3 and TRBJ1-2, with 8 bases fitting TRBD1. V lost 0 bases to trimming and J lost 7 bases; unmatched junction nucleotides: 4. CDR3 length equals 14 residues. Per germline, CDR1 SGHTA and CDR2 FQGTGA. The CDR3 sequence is CASSLTGQGSGYTF. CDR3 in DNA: TGTGCCAGCAGCTTAACCGGACAGGGTAGTGGCTACACCTTC.

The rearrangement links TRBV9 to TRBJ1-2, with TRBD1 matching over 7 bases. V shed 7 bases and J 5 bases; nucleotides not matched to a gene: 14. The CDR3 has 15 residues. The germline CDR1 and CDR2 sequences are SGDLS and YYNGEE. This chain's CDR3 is CASAPGQTGRYGYTF. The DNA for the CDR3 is TGTGCCAGCGCCCCCGGTCAGACAGGGCGATATGGCTACACCTTC.

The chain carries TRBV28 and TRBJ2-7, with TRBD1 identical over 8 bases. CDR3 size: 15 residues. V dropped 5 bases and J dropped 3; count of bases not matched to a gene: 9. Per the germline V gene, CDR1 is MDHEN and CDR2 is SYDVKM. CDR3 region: CASSPQGAVVYEQYF. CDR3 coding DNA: TGTGCCAGCAGTCCGCAGGGGGCGGTAGTCTACGAGCAGTACTTC.

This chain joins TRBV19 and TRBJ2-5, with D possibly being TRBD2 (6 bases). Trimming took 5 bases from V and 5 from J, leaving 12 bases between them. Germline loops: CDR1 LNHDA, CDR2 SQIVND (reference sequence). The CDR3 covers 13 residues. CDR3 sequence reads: CASSQTREETQYF. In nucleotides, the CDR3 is TGTGCCAGTAGTCAGACTAGAGAGGAGACCCAGTACTTC.

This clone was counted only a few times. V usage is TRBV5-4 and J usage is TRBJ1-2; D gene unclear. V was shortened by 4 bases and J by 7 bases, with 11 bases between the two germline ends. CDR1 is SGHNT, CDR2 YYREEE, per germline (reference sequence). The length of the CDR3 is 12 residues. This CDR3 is CASSPRIGGYTF. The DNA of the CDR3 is TGTGCCAGCAGCCCCAGGATTGGTGGCTACACCTTC.

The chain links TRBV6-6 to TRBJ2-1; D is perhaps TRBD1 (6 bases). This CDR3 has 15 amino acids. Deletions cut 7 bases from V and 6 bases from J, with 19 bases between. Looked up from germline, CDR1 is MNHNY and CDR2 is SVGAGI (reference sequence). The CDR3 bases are TGTGCCAGCACCGAGGGGGATTTGGTTTTCAATGAGCAGTTCTTC. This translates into CASTEGDLVFNEQFF.

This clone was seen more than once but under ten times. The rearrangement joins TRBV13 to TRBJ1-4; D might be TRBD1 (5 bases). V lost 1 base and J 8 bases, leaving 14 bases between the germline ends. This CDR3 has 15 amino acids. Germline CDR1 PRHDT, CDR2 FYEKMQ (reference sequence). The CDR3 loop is CASSLAGQGGEKLFF. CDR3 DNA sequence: TGTGCCAGCAGCTTAGCGGGGCAGGGAGGAGAAAAACTGTTTTTT. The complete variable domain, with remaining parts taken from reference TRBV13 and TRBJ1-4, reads AAGVIQSPRHLIKEKRETATLKCYPIPRHDTVYWYQQGPGQDPQFLISFYEKMQSDKGSIPDRFSAQQFSDYHSELNMSSLELGDSALYFCASSLAGQGGEKLFFGSGTQLSVL.

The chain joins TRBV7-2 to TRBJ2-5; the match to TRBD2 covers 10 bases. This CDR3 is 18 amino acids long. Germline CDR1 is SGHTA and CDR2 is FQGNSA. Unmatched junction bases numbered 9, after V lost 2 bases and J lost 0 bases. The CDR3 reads CASSLQSSGGPYQETQYF. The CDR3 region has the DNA TGTGCCAGCAGCTTACAATCTAGCGGGGGACCCTACCAAGAGACCCAGTACTTC. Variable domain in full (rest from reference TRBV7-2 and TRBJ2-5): GAGVSQSPSNKVTEKGKDVELRCDPISGHTALYWYRQSLGQGLEFLIYFQGNSAPDKSGLPSDRFSAERTGGSVSTLTIQRTQQEDSAVYLCASSLQSSGGPYQETQYFGPGTRLLVL.